This T cell receptor (beta chain) was observed in a study of blood T cell repertoires in COVID-19. Profiling relied on immunoSEQ multiplex PCR, and the TCRdb table lists in-frame clones only, not all of them. The sample has some 110,000 clones; roughly nine tenths are singletons. Germline lookup yields CDR1 SGHRS and CDR2 YFSETQ. V lost 2 bases, J lost 3 bases, and 1 base stayed unmatched. This CDR3 spans 14 amino acids. This TCR derives from a man between 65 and 79 years old who had recovered from COVID-19. The genes are TRBV5-1 and TRBJ2-1, with 8 nucleotides matching TRBD1. The sequencing input was peripheral blood. In nucleotides, the CDR3 is TGCGCCAGCAGCTTAGACAGGGGCTACAATGAGCAGTTCTTC. Its protein is CASSLDRGYNEQFF. Supplemented by reference TRBV5-1 and TRBJ2-1, the full variable domain reads KAGVTQTPRYLIKTRGQQVTLSCSPISGHRSVSWYQQTPGQGLQFLFEYFSETQRNKGNFPGRFSGRQFSNSRSEMNVSTLELGDSALYLCASSLDRGYNEQFFGPGTRLTVL.